This TCR beta chain was sequenced for a study of CD8 T cells in ankylosing spondylitis. TCRdb re-derived calls from the 5' RACE reads in MiXCR, one entry per CDR3 protein. The sample gives 200,000 to 250,000 distinct CDR3 sequences, roughly a tenth of which show up once; over 20% is in the top ten. This CDR3 spans 15 amino acids. V lost 2 bases, J lost 3 bases, and 14 bases lay in between. Germline CDR1 is GTSNPN and CDR2 is SVGIG (reference sequence). Comment on this clonotype: What it binds is not known.

General study results and limits: A subset of motif variants has previously been described in the synovial fluid and blood of reactive arthritis. Seven to nine highly homologous variants made up a TCR beta motif, and this motif appeared characteristic of ankylosing spondylitis blood. Disease-linked clones reportedly showed significant enrichment in matched ankylosing spondylitis synovial fluid.

This receptor was obtained from a male donor with ankylosing spondylitis or in good health (not recorded which). Sequenced input: blood, either unsorted or a sorted T cell fraction (not recorded which). The chain employs TRBV30 and TRBJ1-5; maybe TRBD1 (6 bases). The CDR3 region is CAWSYTTGDNQPQHF. As DNA, the CDR3 is TGTGCCTGGAGTTATACGACAGGAGACAATCAGCCCCAGCATTTT.